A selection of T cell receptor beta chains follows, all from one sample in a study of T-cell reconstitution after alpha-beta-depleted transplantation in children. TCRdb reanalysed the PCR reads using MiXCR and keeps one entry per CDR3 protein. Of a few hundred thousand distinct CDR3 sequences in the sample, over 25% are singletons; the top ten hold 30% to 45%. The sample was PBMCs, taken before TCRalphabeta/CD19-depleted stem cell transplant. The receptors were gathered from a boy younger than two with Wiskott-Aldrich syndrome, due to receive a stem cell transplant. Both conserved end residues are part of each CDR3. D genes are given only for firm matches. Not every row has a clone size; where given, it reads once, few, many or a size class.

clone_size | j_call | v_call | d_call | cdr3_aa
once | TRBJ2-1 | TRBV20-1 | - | CSARDPQGTYNEQFF
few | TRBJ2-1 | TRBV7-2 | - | CASSLVGGQNEQFF
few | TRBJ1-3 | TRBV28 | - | CASSFSISGNTIYF
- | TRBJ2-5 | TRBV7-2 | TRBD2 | CASSLGLAGNGETQYF
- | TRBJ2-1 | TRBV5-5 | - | CASSILAHSSYNEQFF
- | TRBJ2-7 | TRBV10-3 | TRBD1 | CAIRLTGGDEQYF
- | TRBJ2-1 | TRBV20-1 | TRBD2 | CSASSGSWVDEQFF
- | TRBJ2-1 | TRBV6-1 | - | CASSGTSDEQFF
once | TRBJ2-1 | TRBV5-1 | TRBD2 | CASSALLAGTYNEQFF
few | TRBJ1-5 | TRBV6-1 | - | CASSGLEQINQPQHF
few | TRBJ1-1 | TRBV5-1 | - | CASSGRGTTEAFF
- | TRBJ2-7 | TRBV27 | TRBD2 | CASSPSGGGPNVYEQYF
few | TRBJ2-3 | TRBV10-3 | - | CAISVQEGDTQYF
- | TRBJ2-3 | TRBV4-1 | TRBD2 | CASSQALAADLISTDTQYF
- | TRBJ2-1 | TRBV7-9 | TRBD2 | CASSPLTGTRFGEQFF
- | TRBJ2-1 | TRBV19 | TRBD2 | CASSATSALNEQFF
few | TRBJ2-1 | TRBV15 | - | CATSRGLQGTYNEQFF
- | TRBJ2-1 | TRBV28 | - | CASSSSDYEFF
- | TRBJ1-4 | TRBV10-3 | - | CAISESSDEKLFF
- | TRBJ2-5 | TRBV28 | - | CASRRGGKGETQYF
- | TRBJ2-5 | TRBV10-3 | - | CATARGGIEETQYF
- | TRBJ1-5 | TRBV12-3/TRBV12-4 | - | CASSFRIGSNQPQHF
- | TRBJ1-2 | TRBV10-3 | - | CAISLLGYGYTF
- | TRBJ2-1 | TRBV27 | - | CASSSWSYNEQFF
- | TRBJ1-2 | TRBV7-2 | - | CASSFTDGYTF
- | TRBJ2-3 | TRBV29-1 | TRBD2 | CTGTSPSDTQYF
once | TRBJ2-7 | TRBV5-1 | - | CASSPIPAPSSYEQYF
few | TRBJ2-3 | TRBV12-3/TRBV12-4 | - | CASSFHLSPDTQYF
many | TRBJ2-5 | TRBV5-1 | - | CASRTNRQETQYF
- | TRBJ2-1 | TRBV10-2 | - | CASVVGGRGHEQFF
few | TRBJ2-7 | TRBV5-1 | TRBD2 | CASSPGLAGLHAREQYF
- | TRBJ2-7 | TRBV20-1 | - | CSAPGVWLGEQYF
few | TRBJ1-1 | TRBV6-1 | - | CASGPPGGRANTEAFF
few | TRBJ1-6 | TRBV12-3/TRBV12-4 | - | CASRTDSSYNSPLHF
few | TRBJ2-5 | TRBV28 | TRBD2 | CASSLWLAGEETQYF
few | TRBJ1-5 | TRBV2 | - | CASSEGGAGQPQHF
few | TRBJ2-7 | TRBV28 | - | CASSFSLGQYF
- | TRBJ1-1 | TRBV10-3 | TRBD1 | CAISDSRTGKNTEAFF
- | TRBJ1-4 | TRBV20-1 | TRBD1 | CSARKDRGSANEKLFF
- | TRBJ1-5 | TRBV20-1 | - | CSASRGGQPQHF
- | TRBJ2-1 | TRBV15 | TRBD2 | CATSNGLAGVINEQFF